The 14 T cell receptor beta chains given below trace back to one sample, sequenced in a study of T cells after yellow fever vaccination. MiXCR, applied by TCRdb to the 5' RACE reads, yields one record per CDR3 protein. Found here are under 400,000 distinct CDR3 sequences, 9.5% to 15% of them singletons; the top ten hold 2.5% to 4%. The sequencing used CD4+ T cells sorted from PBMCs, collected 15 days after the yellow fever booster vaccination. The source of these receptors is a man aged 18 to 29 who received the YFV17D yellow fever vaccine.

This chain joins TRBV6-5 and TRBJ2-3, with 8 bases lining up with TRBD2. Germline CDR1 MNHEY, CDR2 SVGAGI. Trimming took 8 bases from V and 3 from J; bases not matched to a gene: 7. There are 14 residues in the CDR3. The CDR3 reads CASGRGGWTDTQYF. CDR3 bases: TGTGCCAGCGGCCGGGGGGGTTGGACAGATACGCAGTATTTT.

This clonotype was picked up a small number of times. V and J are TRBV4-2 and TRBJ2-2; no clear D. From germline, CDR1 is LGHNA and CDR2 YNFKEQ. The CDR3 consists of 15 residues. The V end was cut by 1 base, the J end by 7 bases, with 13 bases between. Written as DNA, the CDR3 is TGTGCCAGCAGCCAAGTCATCCGGGTGGGCGGGGAGCTGTTTTTT. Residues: CASSQVIRVGGELFF.

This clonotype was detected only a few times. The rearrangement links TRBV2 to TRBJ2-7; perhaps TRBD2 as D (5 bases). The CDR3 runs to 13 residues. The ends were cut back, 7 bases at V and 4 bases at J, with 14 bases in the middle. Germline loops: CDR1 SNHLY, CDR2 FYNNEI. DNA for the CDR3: TGTGCCAGCATCCGAGAGGGCTGGTACGAGCAGTACGTC. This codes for CASIREGWYEQYV.

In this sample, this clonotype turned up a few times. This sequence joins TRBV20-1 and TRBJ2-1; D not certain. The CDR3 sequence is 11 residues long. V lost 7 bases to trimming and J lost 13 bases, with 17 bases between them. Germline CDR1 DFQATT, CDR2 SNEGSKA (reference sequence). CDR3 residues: CSVRDLKSQFF. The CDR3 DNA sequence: TGCAGTGTCAGAGATCTAAAGTCTCAGTTCTTC.

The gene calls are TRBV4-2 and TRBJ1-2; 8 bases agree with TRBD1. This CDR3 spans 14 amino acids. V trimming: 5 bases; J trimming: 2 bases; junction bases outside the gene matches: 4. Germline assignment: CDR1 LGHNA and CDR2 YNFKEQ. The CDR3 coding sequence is TGTGCCAGCAGCACTAGGACAGGGAACTATGGCTACACCTTC. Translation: CASSTRTGNYGYTF.

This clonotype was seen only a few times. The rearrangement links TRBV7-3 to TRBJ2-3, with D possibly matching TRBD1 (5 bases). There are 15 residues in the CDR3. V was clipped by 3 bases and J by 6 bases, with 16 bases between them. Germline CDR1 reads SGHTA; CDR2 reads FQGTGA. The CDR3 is CASSLGRMGPDTQYF. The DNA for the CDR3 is TGTGCCAGCAGCTTGGGGCGTATGGGCCCGGATACGCAGTATTTT.

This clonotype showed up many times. The DNA of the CDR3 is TGCGCCAGCAGCTTGGTGGGGGGAACTAACTATGGCTACACCTTC. It specifies CASSLVGGTNYGYTF. The rearrangement uses TRBV5-1 and TRBJ1-2, with D possibly matching TRBD1 (5 bases). Germline CDR1 is SGHRS and CDR2 is YFSETQ. Deletions cut 0 bases from V and 0 bases from J, with 9 bases between. The CDR3 loop spans 15 amino acids.

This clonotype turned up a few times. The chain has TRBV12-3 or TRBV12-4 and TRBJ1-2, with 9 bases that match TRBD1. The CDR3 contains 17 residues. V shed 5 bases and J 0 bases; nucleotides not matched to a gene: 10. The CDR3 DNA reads TGTGCCAGCAGTGCCCGGGACAGGGATATACCTAACTATGGCTACACCTTC. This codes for CASSARDRDIPNYGYTF.

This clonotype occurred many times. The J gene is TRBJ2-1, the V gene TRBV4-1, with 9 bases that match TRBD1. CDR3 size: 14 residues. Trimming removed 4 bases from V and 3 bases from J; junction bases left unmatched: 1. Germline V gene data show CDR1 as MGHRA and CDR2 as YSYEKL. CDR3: CASSPGQGYNEQFF. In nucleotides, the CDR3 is TGCGCCAGCAGCCCGGGACAGGGCTACAATGAGCAGTTCTTC.

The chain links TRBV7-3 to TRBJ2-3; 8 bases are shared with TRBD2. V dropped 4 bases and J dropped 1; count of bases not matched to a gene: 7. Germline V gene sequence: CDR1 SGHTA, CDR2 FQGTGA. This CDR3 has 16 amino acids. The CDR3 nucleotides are TGTGCCAGCAGCTCCCGAGGGCGGGGGGGCACAGATACGCAGTATTTT. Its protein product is CASSSRGRGGTDTQYF.

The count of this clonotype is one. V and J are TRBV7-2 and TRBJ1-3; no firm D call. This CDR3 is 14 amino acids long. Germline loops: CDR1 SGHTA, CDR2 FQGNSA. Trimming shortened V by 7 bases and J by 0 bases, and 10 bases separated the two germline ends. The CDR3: CASTKVASGNTIYF. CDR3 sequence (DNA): TGTGCCAGCACTAAAGTGGCCTCTGGAAACACCATATATTTT.

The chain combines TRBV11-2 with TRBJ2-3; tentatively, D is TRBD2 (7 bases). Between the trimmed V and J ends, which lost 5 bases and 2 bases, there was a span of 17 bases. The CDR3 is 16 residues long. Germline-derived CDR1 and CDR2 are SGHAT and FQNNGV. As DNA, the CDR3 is TGTGCCAGCAGCCCCCAAAGGGGGGGGGCCACAGATACGCAGTATTTT. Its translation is CASSPQRGGATDTQYF.

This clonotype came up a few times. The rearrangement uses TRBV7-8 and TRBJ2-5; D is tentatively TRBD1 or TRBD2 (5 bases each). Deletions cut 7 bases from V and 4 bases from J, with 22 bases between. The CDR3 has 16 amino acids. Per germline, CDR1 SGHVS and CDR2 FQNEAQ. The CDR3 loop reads CASTPKMAERGETQYF. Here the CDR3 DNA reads TGTGCCAGCACCCCGAAGATGGCGGAGAGGGGAGAGACCCAGTACTTC. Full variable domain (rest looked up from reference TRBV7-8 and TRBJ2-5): GAGVSQSPRYKVAKRGQDVALRCDPISGHVSLFWYQQALGQGPEFLTYFQNEAQLDKSGLPSDRFFAERPEGSVSTLKIQRTQQEDSAVYLCASTPKMAERGETQYFGPGTRLLVL.

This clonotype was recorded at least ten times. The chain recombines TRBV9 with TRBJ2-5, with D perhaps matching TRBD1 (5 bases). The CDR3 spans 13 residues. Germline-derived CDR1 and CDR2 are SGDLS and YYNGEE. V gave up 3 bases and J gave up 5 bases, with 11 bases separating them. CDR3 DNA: TGTGCCAGCAGCGCGGGCAGGGTGGAGACCCAGTACTTC. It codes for CASSAGRVETQYF.